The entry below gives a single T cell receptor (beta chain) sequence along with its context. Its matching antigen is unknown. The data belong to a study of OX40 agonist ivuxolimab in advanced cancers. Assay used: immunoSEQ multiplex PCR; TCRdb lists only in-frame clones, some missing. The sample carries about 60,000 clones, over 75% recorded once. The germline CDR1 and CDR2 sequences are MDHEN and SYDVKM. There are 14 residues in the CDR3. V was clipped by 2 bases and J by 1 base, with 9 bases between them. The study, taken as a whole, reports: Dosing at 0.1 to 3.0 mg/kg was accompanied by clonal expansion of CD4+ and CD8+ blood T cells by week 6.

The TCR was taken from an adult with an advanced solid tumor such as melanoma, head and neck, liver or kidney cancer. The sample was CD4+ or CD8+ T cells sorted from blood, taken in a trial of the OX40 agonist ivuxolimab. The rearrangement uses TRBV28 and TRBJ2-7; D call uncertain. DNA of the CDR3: TGTGCCAGCAGTTTACTGTGGAGATCCTACGAGCAGTACTTC. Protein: CASSLLWRSYEQYF.